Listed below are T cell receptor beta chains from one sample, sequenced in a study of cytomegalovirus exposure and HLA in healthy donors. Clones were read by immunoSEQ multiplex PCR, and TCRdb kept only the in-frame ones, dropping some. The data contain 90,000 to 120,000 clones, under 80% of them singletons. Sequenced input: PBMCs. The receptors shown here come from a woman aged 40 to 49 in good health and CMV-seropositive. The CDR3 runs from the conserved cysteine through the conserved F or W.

CASSQYTGVSNQPQHF TRBV4-1
CASSLGGAMNTEAFF TRBV5-1
CASSIGPWANIQYF TRBV19
CASSLGLDQEYF TRBV5-1
CASSHGRASGGGETQYF TRBV11-1
CASSFRPRSGYGYTF TRBV7-2
CASSLTGLAADTQYF TRBV7-3
CASSLTSEQFF TRBV5-1
CASSLGGGRMNQPQHF TRBV5-4
CASSLGSPGGTDTQYF TRBV7-7
CASSHDRANEKLFF TRBV19